The clone carrying this T cell receptor beta chain has more than one count but fewer than ten. Its target is unknown. The data derive from a study of T cell repertoires in cytomegalovirus infection. Study-wide background: HLA-B-restricted CMV epitopes that are well studied were used alongside recently identified HLA-C-restricted ones. An indication of both CMV infection and matching HLA type came from public TCR beta signatures.

V shed 5 bases, J shed 8 bases, and the junction held 3 bases outside the gene matches. Germline lookup yields CDR1 SEHNR and CDR2 FQNEAQ (reference sequence). CDR3 length equals 12 residues. Each CDR3 protein is one row after TCRdb ran MiXCR on the reads. Of more than 85,000 distinct CDR3 sequences detected, less than 30% appear once; the ten largest clones hold around 80%. Study-level points and caveats: Carriage of CMV together with the relevant HLA was identifiable through cumulative public TCR beta family frequency. Ex vivo responses were dominated by HLA-C-restricted CMV-specific TCR beta clonotypes.

The chain uses TRBV7-9 and TRBJ2-1; 7 nucleotides line up with TRBD1. The TCR sequence derives from a human donor in good health (CMV status not recorded). Some clones in this sample may be carry-over from other donors' samples. The sample in question was CD8+ T cells from cultured PBMCs, obtained from culture after CMV antigen stimulation. CDR3 sequence (DNA): TGTGCCAGCAGCGCAACAGGGGATGAGCAGTTCTTC. It encodes CASSATGDEQFF. The full variable domain, its missing parts supplied by reference TRBV7-9 and TRBJ2-1, is DTGVSQNPRHKITKRGQNVTFRCDPISEHNRLYWYRQTLGQGPEFLTYFQNEAQLEKSRLLSDRFSAERPKGSFSTLEIQRTEQGDSAMYLCASSATGDEQFFGPGTRLTVL.